The rows below give T cell receptor beta chains drawn from one sample of a study of cytomegalovirus exposure and HLA in healthy donors. Sequencing was performed with immunoSEQ multiplex PCR; in TCRdb, only in-frame clones are kept and a portion is missing. There are about 200,000 clones in the sample; less than 90% occur only once, and less than 0.4% lies in the top ten. Sequenced sample: PBMCs. These receptor sequences come from a woman aged 25 to 45 in good health and CMV-seronegative. CDR3s include the opening cysteine and the closing phenylalanine or tryptophan. A D gene is named only where the DNA matches it firmly. A row's size may be missing; if present it is once, few, many or a size class.

.,TRBV7-7,TRBJ2-1,.,TGTGCTAGCAGCCAGGGATCAAACAATGAGCAGTTCTTC,CASSQGSNNEQFF
.,TRBV28,TRBJ2-3,.,TGTGCCAGCAGTTTTAGCCTGAGCGGTGGAGATACGCAGTATTTT,CASSFSLSGGDTQYF
.,TRBV19,TRBJ2-5,.,TGTGCCAGTAGTAGGGGGCCAGGAGAGACCCAGTACTTC,CASSRGPGETQYF
.,TRBV10-2,TRBJ2-2,TRBD2,TGCGCCAGCAGTGAGTCCGGGTGGGCTAGCGGGAGCACCGGGGAGCTGTTTTTT,CASSESGWASGSTGELFF
.,TRBV7-9,TRBJ2-6,TRBD1,TGTGCCAGCAGCCCAATAGAGACAGGGTTGGGGGCCAACGTCCTGACTTTC,CASSPIETGLGANVLTF
.,TRBV28,TRBJ2-2,.,TGTGCCAGCAGTGCACCGGGTGGGGCGGCCGGGGAGCTGTTTTTT,CASSAPGGAAGELFF
.,TRBV5-6,TRBJ2-7,TRBD2,TGTGCCAGCAGTAGCGGGAGTCCCTCCTACGAGCAGTACTTC,CASSSGSPSYEQYF
.,TRBV28,TRBJ2-3,TRBD1,TGTGCCAGCAGGGGACAGGGCGGAACAGATACGCAGTATTTT,CASRGQGGTDTQYF
.,TRBV28,TRBJ1-5,.,TGTGCCAGCAGTTTATGGGCCCGCCAGCCCCAGCATTTT,CASSLWARQPQHF
.,TRBV6-1,TRBJ1-2,.,TGTGCCAGCAGTTTCCTTAAACAGGGACCCAACTTCTTC,CASSFLKQGPNFF
.,TRBV15,TRBJ2-5,.,TGTGCCACCAGCAGAGCACGGGTGGAAGGAGAGACCCAGTACTTC,CATSRARVEGETQYF
.,TRBV6-5,TRBJ2-1,.,TGTGCCAGCAGTTACGTTTCGGGACTCTACAATGAGCAGTTCTTC,CASSYVSGLYNEQFF
few,TRBV10-1,TRBJ2-3,.,TGCGCCACAGCGGGCCACGAGCAGGGACCGCAGTATTTT,CATAGHEQGPQYF